Detailed here is one T cell receptor beta chain. Antigen specificity is unknown. The sample originates from a study of T cell responses to AZD1222 COVID-19 vaccine. Study-wide points: With two AZD1222 doses given, Spike-specific TCR breadth and depth both rose.

This CDR3 is 12 amino acids long. Germline V gives CDR1 MNHEY, CDR2 SVGAGI. V was cut by 9 bases and J by 2 bases, with 11 bases left in between. Profiled with immunoSEQ multiplex PCR; TCRdb holds only in-frame clones, not every one. The sample records approximately 150,000 clones, approximately 90% being singletons. This rearrangement joins TRBV6-5 to TRBJ2-7; TRBD2 might be the D (6 bases). This TCR was sampled from an adult who received the AZD1222 COVID-19 vaccine. The sample here was peripheral blood, taken 28 days after the second AZD1222 dose. In DNA, the CDR3 is TGTGCCAGTGGTAGCGGCCCCTACGAGCAGTACTTC. It is translated as CASGSGPYEQYF.